This entry concerns a single TCR beta chain. The source of the sample is a study of blood T cell repertoires in COVID-19. The overall study: Researchers got acute and convalescent COVID-19 samples from the United States, Italy and Spain. Nucleic acid was either cDNA or gDNA, and it came from T cells, B-cell-depleted T cells, or PBMCs.

A Seattle source enrolled patients during active infection and followed them longitudinally. Per the original methods: Estimates of nucleated cell counts were drawn from the amplification of reference gene primers. Only in-frame clones appear in the TCRdb table, and some are missing; sequencing was by immunoSEQ multiplex PCR. The V and J calls and clone size were taken over from that table, and D and trimming were inferred from the DNA. Of about 160,000 clones listed, about 86% are singletons. Germline-derived CDR1 and CDR2 are GTSNPN and SVGIG (reference sequence). This CDR3 has 15 residues. The ends lost 4 bases at V and 6 bases at J; junction bases unmatched: 12.

The chain employs TRBV30 and TRBJ1-1, with TRBD1 matching over 9 bases. This receptor was identified in a woman in her seventies with COVID-19, enrolled during active disease. Input material: peripheral blood. The CDR3 DNA sequence: TGTGCCTGGACCCACAAGGGACAGGGATGGGCTGAAGCTTTCTTT. It yields the protein CAWTHKGQGWAEAFF.